A selection of T cell receptor beta chains follows, all from one sample in a study of identical twins. TCRdb re-derived calls from the 5' RACE reads in MiXCR, one entry per CDR3 protein. The table lists over 250,000 distinct CDR3 sequences, nearly 9.5% of them singletons. These data were also filed under a second study, of yellow fever vaccine responses in identical twins.

The sequenced material came from CD8+ T cells sorted from blood. These receptors all stem from a woman between 18 and 30 years old in good health. Both conserved end residues are part of each CDR3.

J gene	V gene	CDR3 protein
TRBJ2-3	TRBV5-6	CASSLAGVGEDTQYF
TRBJ2-1	TRBV9	CASSVSKRLAGVTYNEQFF
TRBJ2-5	TRBV4-2	CASSGVGMLVETQYF
TRBJ1-5	TRBV16	CASSQWGGVQPQHF
TRBJ2-4	TRBV27	CASSTWLGGNIQYF
TRBJ2-7	TRBV27	CASSLRGGTVDEQYF
TRBJ2-1	TRBV6-1	CASSVPRDIDEQFF
TRBJ2-1	TRBV6-5	CASSYSSLGQGAEQFF
TRBJ2-5	TRBV12-3/TRBV12-4	CASSHSTNPGTSGIGTAQYF
TRBJ2-1	TRBV5-1	CASSLEGLALISYNEQFF
TRBJ2-1	TRBV29-1	CSVEGVGGSSYNEQFF
TRBJ2-7	TRBV4-3	CASSQNRGWYEQYF
TRBJ2-1	TRBV6-2/TRBV6-3	CASSTTLDLPSNEQFF
TRBJ2-7	TRBV7-9	CASTPNQELTYEQYF
TRBJ2-2	TRBV2	CASTFAGVDTGELFF
TRBJ2-2	TRBV4-1	CASSQATSGRAGELFF
TRBJ2-7	TRBV20-1	CSARGSGSNYEQYF
TRBJ2-1	TRBV24-1	CATSELLRGEQFF
TRBJ2-3	TRBV12-3/TRBV12-4	CASSRRPIGYTDTQYF